The 32 T cell receptor beta chains in this list originate from one sample, sequenced in a study of vaccination effects on CD4 cells after COVID-19. Their antigens remain unidentified. Produced via immunoSEQ multiplex PCR; TCRdb's table is partial and in-frame only. The table includes approximately 30,000 clones, over 65% detected once. Pools of viral peptides were used by the ViraFEST assay to expand antigen-specific CD4+ T cells ahead of sequencing. Once cultured for roughly 10 days, the cells underwent separation to obtain CD4+ T cells. The vaccine recipients had no prior SARS-CoV-2 infection, with negative nucleocapsid antibodies. Sequencing was performed on CD4+ T cells from PBMCs cultured with HCoV-NL63 spike peptides, taken before COVID-19 vaccination. These receptors came from a human donor who received a COVID-19 vaccine.

The V gene is TRBV3-1 (or the pseudogene TRBV3-2), the J gene TRBJ1-1, with 7 positions matching TRBD1. The CDR3 contains 15 residues. Germline CDR1 is LGHDT and CDR2 is YNNKEL (reference sequence). The trim removed 3 bases at V and 6 bases at J, leaving 10 bases unmatched. CDR3 residues: CASSHLGTAGSEAFF. CDR3 sequence (DNA): TGTGCCAGCAGCCACTTAGGGACAGCGGGCTCTGAAGCTTTCTTT.

A single count supports this clone. The chain has TRBV28 and TRBJ1-1, with D possibly matching TRBD1 (6 bases). Germline values: CDR1 MDHEN, CDR2 SYDVKM. This CDR3 spans 14 amino acids. V shed 8 bases and J shed 10 bases, with 23 bases lying between them. CDR3 DNA: TGTGCCAGCGAACACCCGAGGGGGTTGGAGGTAGCTTTCTTT. Translated: CASEHPRGLEVAFF.

The rearrangement links TRBV5-6 to TRBJ2-7; no clear D. The CDR3 extends over 13 amino acids. Germline CDR1 reads SGHDT; CDR2 reads YYEEEE. The V end lost 4 bases, the J end lost 3 bases, and 11 bases lay between the germline ends. The CDR3 region is CASSEDGVYEQYF. The DNA for the CDR3 is TGTGCCAGCAGCGAGGACGGAGTCTACGAGCAGTACTTC.

The gene calls are TRBV18 and TRBJ1-6; D is undetermined. The CDR3 length is 14 residues. Germline values: CDR1 KGHSH, CDR2 LQKENI. V was clipped by 3 bases and J by 10 bases, with 13 bases between them. The CDR3 nucleotides read TGTGCCAGCTCACCCAAAGGGAGTAGCTCACCCCTCCACTTT. Its protein is CASSPKGSSSPLHF.

The chain recombines TRBV7-9 with TRBJ2-7; the D gene is possibly TRBD2 (6 bases). Germline-derived CDR1 and CDR2 are SEHNR and FQNEAQ (reference sequence). V was shortened by 5 bases and J by 6 bases, with 20 bases between the two germline ends. CDR3 length: 15 amino acids. The CDR3 sequence: CASSGGWQGEGEQYF. For the CDR3, the DNA is TGTGCCAGCAGCGGGGGGTGGCAGGGTGAGGGCGAGCAGTACTTC.

This sequence joins TRBV7-2 and TRBJ2-2; D is undetermined. The CDR3 is 18 residues long. Germline V gives CDR1 SGHTA, CDR2 FQGNSA. V gave up 5 bases and J gave up 4 bases, with 23 bases separating them. The CDR3 region has the DNA TGTGCCAGCAGCCCGCCGACCGGCCCTGACACGGGCACCGGGGAGCTGTTTTTT. This encodes CASSPPTGPDTGTGELFF.

This clone was found a few times. V is TRBV7-2 and J is TRBJ1-1; D is undetermined. Germline lookup yields CDR1 SGHTA and CDR2 FQGNSA. V lost 1 base to trimming and J lost 0 bases, with 6 bases between them. The CDR3 length is 14 residues. The CDR3, as DNA: TGTGCCAGCAGCTTAGGGCCGATGAACACTGAAGCTTTCTTT. It specifies CASSLGPMNTEAFF.

This clone appeared a few times. The chain uses TRBV5-1 and TRBJ2-7; 11 positions match TRBD2. Germline assignment: CDR1 SGHRS and CDR2 YFSETQ. The length of the CDR3 is 17 residues. The junction had 14 bases not matched to a gene; V was cut back by 4 bases and J by 5 bases. The CDR3 coding sequence is TGCGCCAGCAGCGAGGGGCTAGCGGGAGGCCGCCCGCACGAGCAGTACTTC. This codes for CASSEGLAGGRPHEQYF.

The chain uses TRBV27 and TRBJ2-1; 8 bases are a match to TRBD1. The CDR3 spans 15 residues. Germline lookup yields CDR1 MNHEY and CDR2 SMNVEV (reference sequence). After removal of 6 bases from V and 4 bases from J, the junction contained 8 bases not matched to a gene. The chain's CDR3 is CASRKTGVSYNEQFF. CDR3 coding DNA: TGTGCCAGCAGGAAGACAGGGGTCTCGTACAATGAGCAGTTCTTC.

This chain joins TRBV25-1 and TRBJ2-5; D possibly matches TRBD1 or TRBD2 (5 bases each). This CDR3 is 13 amino acids long. Germline-derived CDR1 and CDR2 are MGHDK and SYGVNS. V lost 10 bases and J 5 bases, leaving 17 bases between the germline ends. CDR3 DNA sequence: TGTGCCACAAGAGGGGTCCCACAGGAGACCCAGTACTTC. As protein: CATRGVPQETQYF.

This clone was recorded a few times. The genes are TRBV2 and TRBJ1-1; perhaps TRBD1 as D (5 bases). V lost 7 bases and J 5 bases, leaving 17 bases between the germline ends. The CDR3 loop spans 14 amino acids. CDR1 and CDR2 (germline): SNHLY, FYNNEI. The CDR3 coding sequence is TGTGCCAGCATCCTCGGAAGGGGCGGGACTGAAGCTTTCTTT. It codes for CASILGRGGTEAFF.

This chain links TRBV6-5 with TRBJ2-1; D is ambiguous. CDR3 length: 12 amino acids. V lost 0 bases to trimming and J lost 9 bases, with 6 bases between them. The germline V gene has CDR1 MNHEY and CDR2 SVGAGI. CDR3 residues: CASSYSRSEQFF. CDR3 DNA sequence: TGTGCCAGCAGTTACTCGCGTAGTGAGCAGTTCTTC.

V and J are TRBV4-2 and TRBJ1-6, with a tentative D call TRBD1 (6 bases). The V and J ends lost 2 bases and 5 bases respectively, with 10 bases between them. Germline V gene lookup returns CDR1 LGHNA and CDR2 YNFKEQ. The CDR3 contains 15 residues. CDR3 nucleotides: TGTGCCAGCAGCCAACGACAGGACAATAATTCACCCCTCCACTTT. This codes for CASSQRQDNNSPLHF.

The chain recombines TRBV6-5 with TRBJ1-1, with D perhaps matching TRBD1 (5 bases). The CDR3 extends over 13 amino acids. V was clipped by 2 bases and J by 3 bases, with 7 bases between them. CDR1 is MNHEY, CDR2 SVGAGI, per germline. The CDR3 coding sequence is TGTGCCAGCAGTTACCGGGACGACACTGAAGCTTTCTTT. Protein: CASSYRDDTEAFF.

The chain is built from TRBV5-5 and TRBJ2-7, with 9 bases matching TRBD1. Per germline, CDR1 SGHKS and CDR2 YYEKEE (reference sequence). The CDR3 is 15 amino acids. The J segment lost 2 bases and the V segment lost 6 bases, leaving 9 bases of the junction unmatched. This chain's CDR3 is CASTRDRGRTYEQYF. The CDR3 region has the DNA TGTGCCAGCACCCGCGACAGGGGGAGGACCTACGAGCAGTACTTC.

J is TRBJ2-6 and V is TRBV7-3; D is unresolved. Germline V gene data show CDR1 as SGHTA and CDR2 as FQGTGA. This CDR3 spans 15 amino acids. Trimming pared 5 bases from V and 0 bases from J, leaving 8 bases between. The CDR3 DNA follows: TGTGCCAGCAGCCCGCTAGGCTCTGGGGCCAACGTCCTGACTTTC. As protein: CASSPLGSGANVLTF.

The rearrangement joins TRBV27 to TRBJ1-6, with D uncertain. Germline-derived CDR1 and CDR2 are MNHEY and SMNVEV (reference sequence). The V end was cut by 6 bases, the J end by 9 bases, with 12 bases between. This CDR3 has 13 residues. Written as DNA, the CDR3 is TGTGCCAGCAGGTCGGATAGTAGTTCACCCCTCCACTTT. Amino acid sequence: CASRSDSSSPLHF.

V gene TRBV5-1 combines with J gene TRBJ1-5; 10 bases are a match to TRBD1. The CDR3 is 17 amino acids. The V segment lost 4 bases and the J segment 2 bases; nucleotides outside the gene matches: 9. From germline, CDR1 is SGHRS and CDR2 YFSETQ. This chain's CDR3 is CASSIGTGARGNQPQHF. The CDR3 DNA sequence: TGCGCCAGCAGCATCGGGACAGGGGCTAGGGGCAATCAGCCCCAGCATTTT.

This clone was counted a single time. This chain links TRBV4-3 with TRBJ1-4; no clear D. The V end was cut by 4 bases, the J end by 2 bases, with 11 bases between. Per the germline V gene, CDR1 is LGHNA and CDR2 is YSLEER. The CDR3 spans 15 residues. CDR3: CASSPPPGTNEKLFF. The CDR3 DNA reads as TGCGCCAGCAGCCCCCCCCCGGGGACTAATGAAAAACTGTTTTTT.

This clone was seen a single time. This chain uses TRBV2 with TRBJ2-5, with 7 positions matching TRBD1. The CDR3 is made up of 14 amino acids. Trimming removed 8 bases from V and 4 bases from J; junction bases left unmatched: 10. Germline V gene data show CDR1 as SNHLY and CDR2 as FYNNEI. The CDR3 spells CASSVEGARETQYF. In DNA, the CDR3 is TGTGCCAGCTCGGTCGAGGGGGCGCGAGAGACCCAGTACTTC.

This clone was counted between two and nine times. The V and J genes are TRBV2 and TRBJ1-6; TRBD1 aligns across 8 bases. The CDR3 covers 14 residues. Germline CDR1 SNHLY, CDR2 FYNNEI. V lost 5 bases to trimming and J lost 5 bases; unmatched junction nucleotides: 2. CDR3 sequence (DNA): TGTGCCAGCAGTCGGACAGGGCATAATTCACCCCTCCACTTT. As protein: CASSRTGHNSPLHF.

The CDR3 DNA sequence: TGTGCCAGCAGTGAACAACAGGTGGGCACAGATACGCAGTATTTT. Its protein product is CASSEQQVGTDTQYF. The rearrangement joins TRBV25-1 to TRBJ2-3, with a tentative D call TRBD1 (5 bases). The CDR3 has 15 amino acids. Per the germline V gene, CDR1 is MGHDK and CDR2 is SYGVNS. V shed 2 bases and J shed 1 base, with 10 bases lying between them. Drawing the rest from reference TRBV25-1 and TRBJ2-3, the complete variable domain is EADIYQTPRYLVIGTGKKITLECSQTMGHDKMYWYQQDPGMELHLIHYSYGVNSTEKGDLSSESTVSRIRTEHFPLTLESARPSHTSQYLCASSEQQVGTDTQYFGPGTRLTVL.

The CDR3 bases are TGTGCCAGCAGTACCGCCGGGACTAGGGAGGCCGAGCAGTACTTC. Residues: CASSTAGTREAEQYF. The chain uses TRBV28 and TRBJ2-7, with 8 nucleotides matching TRBD2. The CDR3 consists of 15 residues. Germline V lookup: CDR1 MDHEN, CDR2 SYDVKM. V lost 5 bases, J lost 6 bases, and 12 bases stayed unmatched.

The table lists this clone with a few counts. The chain combines TRBV4-3 with TRBJ1-2; unclear D gene. The CDR3 spans 13 residues. V lost 1 base, J lost 8 bases, and 11 bases lay in between. Germline V lookup: CDR1 LGHNA, CDR2 YSLEER. As DNA, the CDR3 is TGCGCCAGCAGCCAAGCGGGCATAGGGGGCTACACCTTC. This encodes CASSQAGIGGYTF.

The chain has TRBV28 and TRBJ1-5; D perhaps matches TRBD1 (6 bases). The germline V gene encodes CDR1 MDHEN and CDR2 SYDVKM. This CDR3 is 16 amino acids long. Trimming removed 3 bases from V and 2 bases from J, with 14 bases in between. The CDR3 loop reads CASSFQGRGGNQPQHF. The DNA of the CDR3 is TGTGCCAGCAGTTTCCAGGGGCGAGGGGGCAATCAGCCCCAGCATTTT. The full variable domain, completed using reference TRBV28 and TRBJ1-5, is DVKVTQSSRYLVKRTGEKVFLECVQDMDHENMFWYRQDPGLGLRLIYFSYDVKMKEKGDIPEGYSVSREKKERFSLILESASTNQTSMYLCASSFQGRGGNQPQHFGDGTRLSIL.

This rearrangement joins TRBV3-1 (or the pseudogene TRBV3-2) to TRBJ1-5; D possibly corresponds to TRBD1 (5 bases). The CDR3 is 15 residues long. Trimming removed 4 bases from V and 7 bases from J, with 17 bases in between. Germline loops: CDR1 LGHDT, CDR2 YNNKEL (reference sequence). The CDR3: CASSPSGGVGQPQHF. As DNA, the CDR3 is TGTGCCAGCAGCCCCAGTGGAGGGGTTGGACAGCCCCAGCATTTT.

This clone was observed a handful of times. The chain is built from TRBV5-4 and TRBJ2-7; D gene uncertain. This CDR3 comprises 16 residues. The V and J ends lost 0 bases and 7 bases respectively, with 20 bases between them. CDR1 and CDR2 (germline): SGHNT, YYREEE (reference sequence). CDR3 region: CASSLEASLSHREQYF. The CDR3 coding sequence is TGTGCCAGCAGCTTGGAGGCGTCGCTATCCCATCGGGAGCAGTACTTC.

The chain uses TRBV7-9 and TRBJ2-1, with 10 bases aligning to TRBD2. The length of the CDR3 is 16 residues. The germline gives CDR1 SEHNR, CDR2 FQNEAQ (reference sequence). V lost 4 bases to trimming and J lost 3 bases; unmatched junction nucleotides: 6. In DNA form, the CDR3 reads TGTGCCAGCAGCTCTCGTTTAGCGGGGGGCTACAATGAGCAGTTCTTC. Translating gives CASSSRLAGGYNEQFF.

This sequence joins TRBV5-4 and TRBJ1-2, with TRBD1 matching 7 bases. The V gene end was trimmed by 4 bases and the J gene end by 12 bases; junction bases not matched to a gene: 15. This CDR3 has 14 residues. Germline values: CDR1 SGHNT, CDR2 YYREEE (reference sequence). The CDR3 DNA reads TGTGCCAGCAGCACAGAAGGGACAGCACCTCCCGACACCTTC. It specifies CASSTEGTAPPDTF.

The chain links TRBV10-3 to TRBJ1-2; D perhaps matches TRBD1 (5 bases). The V and J ends lost 6 bases and 4 bases respectively, with 30 bases between them. The CDR3 is 19 residues long. Germline V CDR1 and CDR2: ENHRY, SYGVKD. The CDR3 spells CAIRAGGPLTLPQGYGYTF. The CDR3 nucleotides read TGTGCCATCAGAGCGGGTGGACCTCTTACTCTACCCCAGGGCTATGGCTACACCTTC.

This clone was recorded a few times. The chain carries TRBV4-2 and TRBJ2-2, with 8 positions matching TRBD1. Trimming at V came to 4 bases and at J to 5 bases, leaving 6 bases not matched to a gene. This CDR3 contains 15 residues. Germline CDR1 LGHNA, CDR2 YNFKEQ. CDR3 residues: CASSLGQGETGELFF. CDR3 nucleotide sequence: TGTGCCAGCAGCCTCGGACAGGGAGAGACCGGGGAGCTGTTTTTT.

V usage is TRBV19 and J usage is TRBJ1-5; D gene ambiguous. The V end lost 5 bases, the J end lost 2 bases, and 16 bases lay between the germline ends. This CDR3 is built from 16 residues. The germline V gene encodes CDR1 LNHDA and CDR2 SQIVND (reference sequence). CDR3 amino acids: CASSPDTGRGNQPQHF. DNA of the CDR3: TGTGCCAGTAGTCCAGATACTGGCCGTGGCAATCAGCCCCAGCATTTT.